The subject of this entry is one TCR beta chain. This sample was included in a study of blood T cell repertoires in COVID-19. Study-level background: PBMCs, B-cell-depleted T cells, or T cells provided the cDNA or gDNA that made up the material.

Cohorts were based on clinical histories the participants reported. The CDR3 consists of 12 residues. The V gene lost 9 bases and the J gene lost 4 bases, with 10 bases spanning the gap. Germline values: CDR1 MNHEY, CDR2 SVGAGI. Methods used by the authors: Amplification of reference gene primers provided the estimated nucleated cell counts. TCRdb keeps only in-frame clones here, not all; method: immunoSEQ multiplex PCR. V and J calls and clone size are as listed in that table; D and trimming were resolved from the DNA. Here the sample spans some 230,000 clones, approximately 84% being singletons. The genes are TRBV6-5 and TRBJ1-5; D is ambiguous. Sequenced input: PBMCs or T cells enriched from blood (not recorded which). This sequence originates from a man between 40 and 49 years old who had recovered from COVID-19. The CDR3 nucleotides read TGTGCCAGTCAGGATCCGAATCAGCCCCAGCATTTT. Translated: CASQDPNQPQHF.